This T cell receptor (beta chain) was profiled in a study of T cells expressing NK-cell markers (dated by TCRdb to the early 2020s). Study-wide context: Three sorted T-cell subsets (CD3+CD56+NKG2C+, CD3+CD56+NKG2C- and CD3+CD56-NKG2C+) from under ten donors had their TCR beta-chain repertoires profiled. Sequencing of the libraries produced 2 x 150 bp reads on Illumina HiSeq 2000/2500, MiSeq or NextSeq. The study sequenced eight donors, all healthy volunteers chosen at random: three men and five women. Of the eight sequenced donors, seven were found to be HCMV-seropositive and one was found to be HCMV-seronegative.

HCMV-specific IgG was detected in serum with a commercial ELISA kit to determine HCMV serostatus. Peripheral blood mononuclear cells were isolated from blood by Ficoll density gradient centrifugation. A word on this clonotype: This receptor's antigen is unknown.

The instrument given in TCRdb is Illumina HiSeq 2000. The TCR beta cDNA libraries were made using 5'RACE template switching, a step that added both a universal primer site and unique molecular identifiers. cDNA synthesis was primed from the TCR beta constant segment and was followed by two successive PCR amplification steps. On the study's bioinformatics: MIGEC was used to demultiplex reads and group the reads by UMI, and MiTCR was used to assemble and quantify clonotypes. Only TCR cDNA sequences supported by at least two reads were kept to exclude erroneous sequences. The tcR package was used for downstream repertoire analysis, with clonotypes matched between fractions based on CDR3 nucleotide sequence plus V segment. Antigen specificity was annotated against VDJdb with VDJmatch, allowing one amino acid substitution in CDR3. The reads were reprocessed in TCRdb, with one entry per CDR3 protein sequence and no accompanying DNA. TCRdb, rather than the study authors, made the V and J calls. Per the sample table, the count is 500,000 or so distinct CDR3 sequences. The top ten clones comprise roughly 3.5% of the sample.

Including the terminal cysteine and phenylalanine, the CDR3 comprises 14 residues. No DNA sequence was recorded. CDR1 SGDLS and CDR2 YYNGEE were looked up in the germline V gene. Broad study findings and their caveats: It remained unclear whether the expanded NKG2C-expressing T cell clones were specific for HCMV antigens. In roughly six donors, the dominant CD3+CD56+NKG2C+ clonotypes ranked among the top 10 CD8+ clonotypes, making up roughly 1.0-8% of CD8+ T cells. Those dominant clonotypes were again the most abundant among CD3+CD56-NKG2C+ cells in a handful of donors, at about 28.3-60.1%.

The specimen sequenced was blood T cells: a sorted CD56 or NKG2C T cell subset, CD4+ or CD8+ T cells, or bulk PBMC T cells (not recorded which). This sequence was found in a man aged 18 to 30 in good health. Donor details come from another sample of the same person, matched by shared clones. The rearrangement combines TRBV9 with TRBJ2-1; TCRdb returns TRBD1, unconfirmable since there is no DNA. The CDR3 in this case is CASSGTGGFNEQFF.